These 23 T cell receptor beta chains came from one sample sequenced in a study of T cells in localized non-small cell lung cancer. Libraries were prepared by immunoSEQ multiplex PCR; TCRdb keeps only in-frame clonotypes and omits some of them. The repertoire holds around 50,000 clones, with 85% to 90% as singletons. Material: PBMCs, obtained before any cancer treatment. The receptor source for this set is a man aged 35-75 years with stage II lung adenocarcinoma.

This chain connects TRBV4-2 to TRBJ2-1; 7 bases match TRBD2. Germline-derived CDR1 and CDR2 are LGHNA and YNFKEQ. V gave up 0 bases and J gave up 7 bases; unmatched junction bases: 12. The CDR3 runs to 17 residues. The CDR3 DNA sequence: TGTGCCAGCAGCCAAGAAGGGCAGCGGGGAGCCCCGAATGAGCAGTTCTTC. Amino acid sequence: CASSQEGQRGAPNEQFF.

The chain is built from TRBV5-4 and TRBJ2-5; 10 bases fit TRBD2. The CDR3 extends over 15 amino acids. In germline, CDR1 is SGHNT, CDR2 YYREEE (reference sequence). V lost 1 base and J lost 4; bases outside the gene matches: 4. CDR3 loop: CASSLSSGGGETQYF. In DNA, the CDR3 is TGTGCCAGCAGCTTGTCTAGCGGGGGAGGAGAGACCCAGTACTTC.

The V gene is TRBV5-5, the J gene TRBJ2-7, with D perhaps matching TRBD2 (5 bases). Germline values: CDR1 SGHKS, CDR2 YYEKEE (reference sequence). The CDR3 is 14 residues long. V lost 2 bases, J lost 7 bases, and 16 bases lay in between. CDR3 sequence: CASSFLYPTGEQYV. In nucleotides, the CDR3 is TGTGCCAGCAGCTTCCTTTATCCCACGGGGGAGCAGTACGTC.

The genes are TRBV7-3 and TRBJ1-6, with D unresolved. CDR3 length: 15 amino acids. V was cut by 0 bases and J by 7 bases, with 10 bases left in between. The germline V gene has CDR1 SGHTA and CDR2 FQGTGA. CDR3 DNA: TGTGCCAGCAGCTTAACGGCCACGAGCAATTCACCCCTCCACTTT. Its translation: CASSLTATSNSPLHF.

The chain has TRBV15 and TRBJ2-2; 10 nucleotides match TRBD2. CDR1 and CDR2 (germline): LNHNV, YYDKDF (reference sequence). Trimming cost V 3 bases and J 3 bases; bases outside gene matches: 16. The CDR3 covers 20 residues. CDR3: CATSSSPEIAGGFYTGELFF. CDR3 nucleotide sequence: TGTGCCACCAGCAGTTCCCCTGAAATAGCGGGGGGATTTTACACCGGGGAGCTGTTTTTT.

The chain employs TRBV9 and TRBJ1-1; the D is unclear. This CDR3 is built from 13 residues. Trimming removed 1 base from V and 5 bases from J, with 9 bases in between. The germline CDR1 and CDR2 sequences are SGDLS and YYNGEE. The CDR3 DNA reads TGTGCCAGCAGCGTAATGGCGTTAACTGAAGCTTTCTTT. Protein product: CASSVMALTEAFF.

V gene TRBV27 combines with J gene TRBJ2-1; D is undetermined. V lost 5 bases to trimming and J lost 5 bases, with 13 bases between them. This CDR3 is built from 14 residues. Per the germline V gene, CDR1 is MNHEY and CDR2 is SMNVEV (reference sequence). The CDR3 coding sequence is TGTGCCAGCAGTCCTGGGTCCGTGAACAATGAGCAGTTCTTC. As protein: CASSPGSVNNEQFF.

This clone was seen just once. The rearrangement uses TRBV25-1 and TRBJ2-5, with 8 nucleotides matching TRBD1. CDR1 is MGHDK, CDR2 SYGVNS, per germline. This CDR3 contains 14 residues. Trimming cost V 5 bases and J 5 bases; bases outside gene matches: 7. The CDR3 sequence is CASSSWTGKETQYF. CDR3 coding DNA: TGTGCCAGCAGTTCATGGACAGGGAAGGAGACCCAGTACTTC.

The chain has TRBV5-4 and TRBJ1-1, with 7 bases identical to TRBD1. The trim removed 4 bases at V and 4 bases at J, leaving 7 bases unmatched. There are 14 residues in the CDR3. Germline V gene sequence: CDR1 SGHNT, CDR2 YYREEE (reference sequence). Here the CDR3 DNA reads TGTGCCAGCAGCCGAGGGGGCGAGGCCACTGAAGCTTTCTTT. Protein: CASSRGGEATEAFF.

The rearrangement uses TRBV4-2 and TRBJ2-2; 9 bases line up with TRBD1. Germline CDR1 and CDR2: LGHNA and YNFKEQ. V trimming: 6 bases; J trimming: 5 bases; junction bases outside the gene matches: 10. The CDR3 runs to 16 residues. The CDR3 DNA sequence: TGTGCCAGCAGGCCCCGGGACAGGGTAGAGACCGGGGAGCTGTTTTTT. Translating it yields CASRPRDRVETGELFF.

The CDR3 nucleotides are TGTGCCAGCAGAGAAAGAGCGGGGGGGCAAAAGACCCAGTACTTC. This codes for CASRERAGGQKTQYF. This chain uses TRBV2 with TRBJ2-5, with 10 nucleotides matching TRBD2. The CDR3 sequence is 15 residues long. The V gene end was trimmed by 6 bases and the J gene end by 6 bases; junction bases not matched to a gene: 10. The germline CDR1 and CDR2 sequences are SNHLY and FYNNEI.

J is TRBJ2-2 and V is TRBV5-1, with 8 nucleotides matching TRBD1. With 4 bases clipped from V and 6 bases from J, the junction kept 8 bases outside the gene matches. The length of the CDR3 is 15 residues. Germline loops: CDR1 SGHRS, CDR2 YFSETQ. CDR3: CASSPAGQGSGELFF. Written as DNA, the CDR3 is TGCGCCAGCAGCCCGGCCGGACAGGGTTCCGGGGAGCTGTTTTTT.

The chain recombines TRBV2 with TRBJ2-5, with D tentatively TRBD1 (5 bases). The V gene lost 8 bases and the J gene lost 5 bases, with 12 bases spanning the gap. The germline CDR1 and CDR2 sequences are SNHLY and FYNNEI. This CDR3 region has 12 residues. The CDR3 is CASARSGETQYF. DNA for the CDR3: TGTGCCAGCGCGAGGTCAGGGGAGACCCAGTACTTC.

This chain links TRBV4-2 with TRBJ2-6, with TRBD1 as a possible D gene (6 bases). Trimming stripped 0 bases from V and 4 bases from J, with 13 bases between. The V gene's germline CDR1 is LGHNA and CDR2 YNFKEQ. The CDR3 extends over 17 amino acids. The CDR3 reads CASSQDPGTTGANVLTF. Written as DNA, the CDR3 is TGTGCCAGCAGCCAAGATCCGGGGACAACGGGGGCCAACGTCCTGACTTTC.

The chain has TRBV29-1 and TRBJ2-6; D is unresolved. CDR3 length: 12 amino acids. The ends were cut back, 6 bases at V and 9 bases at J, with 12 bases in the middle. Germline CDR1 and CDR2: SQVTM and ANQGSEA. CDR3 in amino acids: CSVKGPGNVLTF. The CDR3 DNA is TGCAGCGTGAAGGGCCCCGGCAACGTCCTGACTTTC.

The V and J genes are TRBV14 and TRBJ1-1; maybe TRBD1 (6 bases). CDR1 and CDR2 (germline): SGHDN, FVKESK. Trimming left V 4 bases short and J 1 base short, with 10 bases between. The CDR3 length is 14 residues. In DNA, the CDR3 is TGTGCCAGCAGCCGCTACAGGGCGAACACTGAAGCTTTCTTT. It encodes CASSRYRANTEAFF.

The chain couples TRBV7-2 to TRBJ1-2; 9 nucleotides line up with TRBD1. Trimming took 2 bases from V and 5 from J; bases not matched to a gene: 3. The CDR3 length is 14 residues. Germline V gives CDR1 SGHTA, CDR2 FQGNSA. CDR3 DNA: TGTGCCAGCAGCTTAACCGGGACAGGGTATGGCTACACCTTC. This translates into CASSLTGTGYGYTF.

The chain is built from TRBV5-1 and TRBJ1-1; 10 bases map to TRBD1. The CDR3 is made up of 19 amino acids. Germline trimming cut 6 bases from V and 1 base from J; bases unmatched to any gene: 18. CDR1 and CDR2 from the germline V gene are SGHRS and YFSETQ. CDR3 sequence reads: CASKFNPGQGIMGNTEAFF. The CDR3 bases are TGCGCCAGCAAGTTCAATCCGGGACAGGGGATCATGGGGAACACTGAAGCTTTCTTT.

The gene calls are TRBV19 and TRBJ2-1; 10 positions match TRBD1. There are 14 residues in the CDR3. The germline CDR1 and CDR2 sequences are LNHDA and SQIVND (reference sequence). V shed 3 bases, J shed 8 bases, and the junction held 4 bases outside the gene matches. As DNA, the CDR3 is TGTGCCAGTAGTATTGGGGACAGGGGCTATGAGCAGTTCTTC. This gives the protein CASSIGDRGYEQFF.

CDR3 loop: CASSRRRAAYEQYV. CDR3 sequence (DNA): TGTGCCAGCAGCCGTCGCCGGGCGGCCTACGAGCAGTACGTC. The V call is TRBV11-3, the J call TRBJ2-7, with no clear D. This CDR3 is built from 14 residues. Germline loops: CDR1 SGHNT, CDR2 YENEEA. The germline V and J ends were trimmed by 5 bases and 2 bases, with 13 bases remaining between them.

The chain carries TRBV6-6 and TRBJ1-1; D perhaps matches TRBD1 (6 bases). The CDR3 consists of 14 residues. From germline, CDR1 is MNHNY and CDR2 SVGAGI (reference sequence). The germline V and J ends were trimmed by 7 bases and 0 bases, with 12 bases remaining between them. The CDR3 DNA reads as TGTGCCAGCACCCCGGGACAAGTGAACACTGAAGCTTTCTTT. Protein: CASTPGQVNTEAFF.

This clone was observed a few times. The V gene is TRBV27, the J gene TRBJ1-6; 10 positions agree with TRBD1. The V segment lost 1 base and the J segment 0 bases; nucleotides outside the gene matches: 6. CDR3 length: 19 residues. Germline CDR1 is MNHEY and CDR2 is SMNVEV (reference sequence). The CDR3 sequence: CASSLFGTGESSYNSPLHF. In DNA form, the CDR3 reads TGTGCCAGCAGTTTATTCGGGACAGGGGAGAGCTCCTATAATTCACCCCTCCACTTT.

Here the CDR3 reads CASSRTGGEAYGYTF. CDR3 in DNA: TGTGCCAGCAGCCGAACAGGGGGCGAGGCCTATGGCTACACCTTC. The V call is TRBV7-3, the J call TRBJ1-2, with 9 bases that match TRBD1. The CDR3 has 15 amino acids. Germline trimming cut 5 bases from V and 4 bases from J; bases unmatched to any gene: 8. The V gene's germline CDR1 is SGHTA and CDR2 FQGTGA.